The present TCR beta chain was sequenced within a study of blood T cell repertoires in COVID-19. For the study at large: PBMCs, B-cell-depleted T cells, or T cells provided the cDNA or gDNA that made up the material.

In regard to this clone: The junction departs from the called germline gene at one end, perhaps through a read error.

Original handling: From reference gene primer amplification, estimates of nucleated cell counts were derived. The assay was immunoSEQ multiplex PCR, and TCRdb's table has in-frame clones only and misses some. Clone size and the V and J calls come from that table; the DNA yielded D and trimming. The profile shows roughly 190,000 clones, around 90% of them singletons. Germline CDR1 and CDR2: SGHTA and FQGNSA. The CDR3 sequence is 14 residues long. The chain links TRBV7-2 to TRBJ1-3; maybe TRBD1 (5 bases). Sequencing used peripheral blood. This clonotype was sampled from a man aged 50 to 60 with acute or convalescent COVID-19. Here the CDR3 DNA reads TGCGCCAGCAGCTTTAGGGGACTGGGGGACACCATATATTTT. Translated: CASSFRGLGDTIYF. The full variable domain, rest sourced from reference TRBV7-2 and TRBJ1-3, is GAGVSQSPSNKVTEKGKDVELRCDPISGHTALYWYRQSLGQGLEFLIYFQGNSAPDKSGLPSDRFSAERTGGSVSTLTIQRTQQEDSAVYLCASSFRGLGDTIYFGEGSWLTVV.